Listed below are T cell receptor beta chains from one sample, sequenced in a study of T cell changes during pregnancy in multiple sclerosis. Generated by immunoSEQ multiplex PCR, the TCRdb table keeps only in-frame clones and is missing some. This sample carries about 130,000 clones, less than 97% of them seen once, and the ten largest clones take over 0.35%. This sample comprised peripheral blood, obtained after pregnancy. Every receptor here comes from a female donor with multiple sclerosis, enrolled in a pregnancy study. Each CDR3 is given with its conserved first and last residue. The D gene is left open where the match is weak. The size of a clone is reported for some rows only, either as once, few or many, or as a class for expanded clones.

once	TRBJ2-7	TRBV7-2	15	TRBD1	CASSLEAGGPYEQYF	TGTGCCAGCAGCTTAGAGGCAGGGGGTCCCTACGAGCAGTACTTC
.	TRBJ1-4	TRBV28	14	.	CASSFTGFTEKLFF	TGTGCCAGCAGTTTTACCGGGTTTACTGAAAAACTGTTTTTT
.	TRBJ2-5	TRBV5-4	12	.	CASSLAGETQYF	TGTGCCAGCAGCTTGGCCGGAGAGACCCAGTACTTC
.	TRBJ2-1	TRBV5-1	13	.	CASSLVRYNEQFF	TGCGCCAGCAGCTTGGTCAGGTACAATGAGCAGTTCTTC
.	TRBJ2-2	TRBV28	12	.	CASSSSTGELFF	TGTGCCAGCAGTTCGTCGACCGGGGAGCTGTTTTTT
.	TRBJ1-2	TRBV7-9	13	.	CASSRWGGYGYTF	TGTGCCAGCAGCCGATGGGGCGGCTATGGCTACACCTTC
.	TRBJ2-2	TRBV28	18	.	CASSSPTSTFWGTGELFF	TGTGCCAGCAGTTCCCCGACTAGTACCTTCTGGGGCACCGGGGAGCTGTTTTTT
.	TRBJ2-7	TRBV4-2	15	TRBD2	CASSQGLAGLYEQYF	TGTGCCAGCAGCCAAGGTCTAGCGGGGCTCTACGAGCAGTACTTC
.	TRBJ1-2	TRBV2	15	TRBD1	CASSGGTGNVWGYTF	TGTGCCAGCAGTGGTGGGACAGGGAATGTTTGGGGCTACACCTTC
.	TRBJ2-7	TRBV28	13	TRBD2	CASIGGRAYEQYF	TGTGCCAGCATCGGCGGGAGGGCCTACGAGCAGTACTTC
once	TRBJ1-1	TRBV25-1	15	TRBD1	CASSALRQGPPEAFF	TGTGCCAGCAGTGCCCTGCGACAGGGACCCCCTGAAGCTTTCTTT
.	TRBJ2-7	TRBV2	13	.	CASRRQQGWEQYF	TGTGCCAGCAGGAGACAGCAGGGTTGGGAGCAGTACTTC
.	TRBJ2-1	TRBV20-1	11	.	CSAGAENEQFF	TGCAGTGCTGGAGCGGAGAATGAGCAGTTCTTC
few	TRBJ1-1	TRBV10-3	15	TRBD1	CAISDYDRVNTEAFF	TGTGCCATCAGTGACTACGACAGGGTGAACACTGAAGCTTTCTTT